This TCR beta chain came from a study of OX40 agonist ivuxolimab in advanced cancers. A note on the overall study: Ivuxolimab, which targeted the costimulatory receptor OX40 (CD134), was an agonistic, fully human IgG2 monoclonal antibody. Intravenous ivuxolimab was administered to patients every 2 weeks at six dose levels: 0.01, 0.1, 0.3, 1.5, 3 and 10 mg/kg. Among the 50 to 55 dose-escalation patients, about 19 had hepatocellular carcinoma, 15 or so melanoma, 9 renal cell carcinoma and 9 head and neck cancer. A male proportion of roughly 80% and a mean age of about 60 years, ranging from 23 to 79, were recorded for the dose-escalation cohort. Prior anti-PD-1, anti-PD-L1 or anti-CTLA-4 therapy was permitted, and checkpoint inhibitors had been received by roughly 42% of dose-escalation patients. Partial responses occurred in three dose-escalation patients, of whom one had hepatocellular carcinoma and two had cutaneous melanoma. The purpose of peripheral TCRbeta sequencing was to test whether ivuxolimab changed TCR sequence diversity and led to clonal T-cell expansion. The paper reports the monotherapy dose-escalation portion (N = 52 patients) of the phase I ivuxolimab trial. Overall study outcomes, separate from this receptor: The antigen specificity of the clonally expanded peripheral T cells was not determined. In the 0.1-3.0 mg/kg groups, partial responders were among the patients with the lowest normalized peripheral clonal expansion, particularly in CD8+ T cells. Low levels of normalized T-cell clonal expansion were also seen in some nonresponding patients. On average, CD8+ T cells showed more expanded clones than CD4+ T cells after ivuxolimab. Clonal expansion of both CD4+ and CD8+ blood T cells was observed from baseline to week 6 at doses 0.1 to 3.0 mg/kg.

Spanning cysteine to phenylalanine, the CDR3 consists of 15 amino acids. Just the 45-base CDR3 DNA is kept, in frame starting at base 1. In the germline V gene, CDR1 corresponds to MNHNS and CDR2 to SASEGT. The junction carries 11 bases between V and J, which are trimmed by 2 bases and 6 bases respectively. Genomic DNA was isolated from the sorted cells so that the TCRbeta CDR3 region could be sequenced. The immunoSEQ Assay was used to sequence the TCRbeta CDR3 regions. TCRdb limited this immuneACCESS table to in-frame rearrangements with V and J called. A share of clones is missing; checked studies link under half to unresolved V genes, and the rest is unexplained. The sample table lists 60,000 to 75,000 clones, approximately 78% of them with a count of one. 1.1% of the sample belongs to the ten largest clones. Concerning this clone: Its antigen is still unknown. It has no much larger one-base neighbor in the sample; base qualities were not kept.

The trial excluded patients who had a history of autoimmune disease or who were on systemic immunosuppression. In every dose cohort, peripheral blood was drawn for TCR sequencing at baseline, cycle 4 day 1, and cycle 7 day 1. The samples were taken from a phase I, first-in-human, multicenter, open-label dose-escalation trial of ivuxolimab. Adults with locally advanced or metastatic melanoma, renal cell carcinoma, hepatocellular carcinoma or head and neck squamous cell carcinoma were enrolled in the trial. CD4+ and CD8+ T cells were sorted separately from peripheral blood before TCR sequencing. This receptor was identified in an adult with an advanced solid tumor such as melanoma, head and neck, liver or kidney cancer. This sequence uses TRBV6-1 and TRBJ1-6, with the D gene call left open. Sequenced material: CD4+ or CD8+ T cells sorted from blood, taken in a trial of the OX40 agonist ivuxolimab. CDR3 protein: CASSELGFGNSPLHF. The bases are TGTGCCAGCAGTGAACTCGGCTTTGGTAATTCACCCCTCCACTTT.